The 15 T cell receptor beta chains given below trace back to one sample, sequenced in a study of blood T cells in healthy people across ages. Primed by a sample-barcoded 5' primer and a J-beta primer mix, a second PCR proceeded for about 6 to 12 cycles. TCRdb independently ran MiXCR on the 5' RACE reads; one entry per CDR3 protein. The data contain about 620,000 distinct CDR3 sequences, more than 20% of them singletons. Specimen: blood. The receptors were gathered from a man between 65 and 79 years old in good health.

The rearrangement uses TRBV5-8 and TRBJ2-7; D gene ambiguous. Between the trimmed V and J ends, which lost 4 bases and 3 bases, there was a span of 14 bases. Germline values: CDR1 SGHTS, CDR2 YDEGEE. This CDR3 region has 14 residues. This chain's CDR3 is CASSLGSVDYEQYF. The CDR3 DNA is TGTGCCAGCAGCCTGGGATCGGTCGACTACGAGCAGTACTTC.

This clonotype was found many times. CDR3 in DNA: TGTGCCATCAGTGTGGCGGGACTAGGGGGTGAGACCCAGTACTTC. Its protein product is CAISVAGLGGETQYF. The genes are TRBV10-3 and TRBJ2-5; 8 positions agree with TRBD2. This CDR3 region has 15 residues. Per the germline V gene, CDR1 is ENHRY and CDR2 is SYGVKD. J gave up 5 bases and V 4 bases, and 9 bases lay outside the gene matches.

This clonotype was recorded many times. This chain joins TRBV20-1 and TRBJ2-5; D call uncertain. Per the germline V gene, CDR1 is DFQATT and CDR2 is SNEGSKA (reference sequence). V shed 3 bases and J shed 2 bases, with 7 bases lying between them. CDR3 length: 12 amino acids. The CDR3 region has the DNA TGCAGTGCTAGTTGGGCGCAAGAGACCCAGTACTTC. It is translated as CSASWAQETQYF.

The sample holds a few counts of this clonotype. V is TRBV5-1 and J is TRBJ1-6; 7 positions agree with TRBD1. This CDR3 has 15 residues. The V and J ends lost 0 bases and 9 bases, in that order; junction bases with no gene match: 6. CDR1 and CDR2 (germline): SGHRS, YFSETQ. In DNA, the CDR3 is TGCGCCAGCAGCTTGGAAACAGGGGATTTTTCACCCCTCCACTTT. Translating gives CASSLETGDFSPLHF.

V is TRBV2 and J is TRBJ2-7, with 9 bases aligning to TRBD2. The CDR3 consists of 13 residues. Trimming cost V 11 bases and J 4 bases; bases outside gene matches: 9. Germline V gene data show CDR1 as SNHLY and CDR2 as FYNNEI. The CDR3 DNA sequence: TGTGCCGTAAGCTCTAGCGGGAATTACGAGCAGTACTTC. Protein: CAVSSSGNYEQYF. The whole variable domain, remainder taken from reference TRBV2 and TRBJ2-7, is EPEVTQTPSHQVTQMGQEVILRCVPISNHLYFYWYRQILGQKVEFLVSFYNNEISEKSEIFDDQFSVERPDGSNFTLKIRSTKLEDSAMYFCAVSSSGNYEQYFGPGTRLTVT.

The genes are TRBV5-1 and TRBJ2-1, with 7 bases aligning to TRBD1. The CDR3 loop spans 14 amino acids. Germline V gives CDR1 SGHRS, CDR2 YFSETQ. After removal of 3 bases from V and 5 bases from J, the junction contained 5 bases not matched to a gene. This CDR3 is CASSSGQVDNEQFF. The CDR3 bases are TGCGCCAGCAGCTCCGGACAGGTTGACAATGAGCAGTTCTTC.

The chain links TRBV28 to TRBJ2-7; D might be TRBD1 (6 bases). Germline V gene data show CDR1 as MDHEN and CDR2 as SYDVKM. V dropped 6 bases and J dropped 5 bases, with 14 bases sitting between them. The CDR3 is 13 residues long. The CDR3 DNA is TGTGCCAGCAGGGCACAGGGTAACAACGAGCAGTACTTC. This gives the protein CASRAQGNNEQYF.

This clonotype was seen a few times. The chain has TRBV20-1 and TRBJ2-2, with 7 bases aligning to TRBD2. The CDR3 runs 12 residues. Per the germline V gene, CDR1 is DFQATT and CDR2 is SNEGSKA (reference sequence). The J segment lost 6 bases and the V segment lost 3 bases, leaving 1 base of the junction unmatched. The CDR3 reads CSASRGAGELFF. The CDR3 coding sequence is TGCAGTGCTAGCCGGGGGGCCGGGGAGCTGTTTTTT.

The gene calls are TRBV6-1 and TRBJ2-2; no reliable D call. The germline CDR1 and CDR2 sequences are MNHNS and SASEGT. The V and J ends lost 7 bases and 1 base respectively, with 10 bases between them. The CDR3 totals 14 residues. CDR3 region: CASMRVRNTGELFF. DNA for the CDR3: TGTGCCAGCATGCGAGTGAGGAACACCGGGGAGCTGTTTTTT.

This clonotype came up a few times. This sequence joins TRBV7-3 and TRBJ2-1; TRBD2 matches at 7 bases. The germline V gene encodes CDR1 SGHTA and CDR2 FQGTGA. V lost 2 bases to trimming and J lost 3 bases; unmatched junction nucleotides: 4. The CDR3 extends over 15 amino acids. CDR3 bases: TGTGCCAGCAGCTTACGCGGGAGAATCTACAATGAGCAGTTCTTC. Amino acids: CASSLRGRIYNEQFF.

The CDR3 loop is CSGLDGVTNIQYF. The CDR3 coding sequence is TGCAGCGGGTTAGACGGGGTGACAAACATTCAGTACTTC. This chain joins TRBV29-1 and TRBJ2-4, with D possibly TRBD2 on 5 matching bases. The CDR3 has 13 amino acids. Trimming took off 7 bases at V and 6 bases at J, with 16 bases between the two ends. Per the germline V gene, CDR1 is SQVTM and CDR2 is ANQGSEA.

This clonotype has a handful of counts. This sequence joins TRBV12-3 or TRBV12-4 and TRBJ1-5; the D is unclear. V gave up 7 bases and J gave up 7 bases, with 14 bases separating them. The CDR3 is made up of 13 amino acids. The CDR3 reads CASNGRPGQPQHF. The CDR3, as DNA: TGTGCCAGCAACGGACGGCCGGGGCAGCCCCAGCATTTT.

V gene TRBV28 combines with J gene TRBJ2-1; D is unclear. The germline gives CDR1 MDHEN, CDR2 SYDVKM. Trimming took off 7 bases at V and 4 bases at J, with 11 bases between the two ends. The CDR3 is made up of 13 amino acids. The CDR3 protein is CASTPSGYNEQFF. The CDR3 DNA reads as TGTGCCAGCACCCCTTCGGGTTACAATGAGCAGTTCTTC.

This clonotype showed up just a few times. The rearrangement joins TRBV2 to TRBJ2-5; the D gene is possibly TRBD2 (6 bases). CDR1 is SNHLY and CDR2 is FYNNEI in the germline V gene. Trimming took off 4 bases at V and 2 bases at J, with 11 bases between the two ends. The CDR3 contains 14 residues. The CDR3 is CASSVGGRQETQYF. The CDR3 DNA is TGTGCCAGCAGTGTGGGGGGACGGCAAGAGACCCAGTACTTC.

The chain carries TRBV12-3 or TRBV12-4 and TRBJ1-1, with D maybe TRBD1 (5 bases). The germline V and J ends were trimmed by 7 bases and 0 bases, with 15 bases remaining between them. The CDR3 is 15 residues long. CDR3: CASKAGGAMNTEAFF. In nucleotides, the CDR3 is TGTGCCAGCAAAGCGGGGGGAGCAATGAACACTGAAGCTTTCTTT.